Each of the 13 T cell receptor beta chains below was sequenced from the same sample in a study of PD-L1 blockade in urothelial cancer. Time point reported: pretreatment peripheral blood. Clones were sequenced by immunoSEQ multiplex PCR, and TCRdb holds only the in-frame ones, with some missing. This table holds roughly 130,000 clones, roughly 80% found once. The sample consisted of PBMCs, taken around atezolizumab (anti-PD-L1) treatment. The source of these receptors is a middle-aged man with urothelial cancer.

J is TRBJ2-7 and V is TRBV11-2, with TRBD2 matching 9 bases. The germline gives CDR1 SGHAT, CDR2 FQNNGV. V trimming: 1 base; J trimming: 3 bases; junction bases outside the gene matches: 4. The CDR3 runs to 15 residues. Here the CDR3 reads CASSLVAGGIYEQYF. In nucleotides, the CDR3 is TGTGCCAGCAGCTTAGTTGCGGGGGGGATCTACGAGCAGTACTTC.

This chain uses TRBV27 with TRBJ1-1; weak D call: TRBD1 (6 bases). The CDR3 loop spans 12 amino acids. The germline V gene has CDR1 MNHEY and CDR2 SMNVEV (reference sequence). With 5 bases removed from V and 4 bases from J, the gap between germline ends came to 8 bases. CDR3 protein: CASSQGTTEAFF. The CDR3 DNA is TGTGCCAGCAGTCAGGGGACCACTGAAGCTTTCTTT.

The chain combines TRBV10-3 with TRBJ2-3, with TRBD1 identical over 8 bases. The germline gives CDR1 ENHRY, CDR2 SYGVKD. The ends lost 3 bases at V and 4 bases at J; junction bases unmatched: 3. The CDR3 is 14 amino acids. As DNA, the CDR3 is TGTGCCATCAGTGACAGGGGGCCGCCAGATACGCAGTATTTT. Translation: CAISDRGPPDTQYF.

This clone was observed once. For the CDR3, the DNA is TGTGCCAGTAGTGGGAGGGGCGCAGGTTATGGCTACACCTTC. Protein sequence: CASSGRGAGYGYTF. The V gene is TRBV19, the J gene TRBJ1-2; the D gene is possibly TRBD1 (5 bases). Germline V gene data show CDR1 as LNHDA and CDR2 as SQIVND (reference sequence). V lost 5 bases and J lost 5, with 15 bases in between. This CDR3 has 14 amino acids.

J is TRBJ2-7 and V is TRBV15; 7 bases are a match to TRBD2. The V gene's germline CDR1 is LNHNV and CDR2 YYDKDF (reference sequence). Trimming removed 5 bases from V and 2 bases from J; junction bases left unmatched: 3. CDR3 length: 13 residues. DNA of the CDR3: TGTGCCACCAGCCGGGGAGGGCCCTACGAGCAGTACTTC. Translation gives CATSRGGPYEQYF.

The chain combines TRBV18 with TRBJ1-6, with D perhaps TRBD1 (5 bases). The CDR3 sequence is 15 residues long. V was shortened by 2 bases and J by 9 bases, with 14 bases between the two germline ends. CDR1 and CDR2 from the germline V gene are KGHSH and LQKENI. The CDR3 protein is CASSPSGQSTSPLHF. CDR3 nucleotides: TGTGCCAGCTCACCATCTGGACAATCTACTTCACCCCTCCACTTT. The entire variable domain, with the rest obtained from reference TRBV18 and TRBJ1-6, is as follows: NAGVMQNPRHLVRRRGQEARLRCSPMKGHSHVYWYRQLPEEGLKFMVYLQKENIIDESGMPKERFSAEFPKEGPSILRIQQVVRGDSAAYFCASSPSGQSTSPLHFGNGTRLTVT.

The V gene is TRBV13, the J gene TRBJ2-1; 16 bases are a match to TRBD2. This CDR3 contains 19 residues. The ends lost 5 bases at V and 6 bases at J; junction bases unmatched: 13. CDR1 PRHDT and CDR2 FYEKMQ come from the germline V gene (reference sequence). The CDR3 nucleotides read TGTGCCAGCAGCAAACCGGGACTAGCGGGAGGGCCTAAGGCCAATGAGCAGTTCTTC. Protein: CASSKPGLAGGPKANEQFF.

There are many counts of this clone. The CDR3 sequence is CASSFGGASGETQYF. The DNA of the CDR3 is TGTGCCAGCAGTTTCGGGGGGGCCTCCGGGGAGACCCAGTACTTC. The chain couples TRBV27 to TRBJ2-5; the match to TRBD2 covers 8 bases. The germline gives CDR1 MNHEY, CDR2 SMNVEV (reference sequence). Trimming removed 3 bases from V and 5 bases from J; junction bases left unmatched: 8. The CDR3 runs to 15 residues.

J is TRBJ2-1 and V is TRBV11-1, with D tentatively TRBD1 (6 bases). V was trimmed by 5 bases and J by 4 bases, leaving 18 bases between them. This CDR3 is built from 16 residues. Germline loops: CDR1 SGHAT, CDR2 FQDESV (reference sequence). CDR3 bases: TGTGCCAGCAGCAAAGGAGGCAGGGGTCTGTACAATGAGCAGTTCTTC. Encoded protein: CASSKGGRGLYNEQFF.

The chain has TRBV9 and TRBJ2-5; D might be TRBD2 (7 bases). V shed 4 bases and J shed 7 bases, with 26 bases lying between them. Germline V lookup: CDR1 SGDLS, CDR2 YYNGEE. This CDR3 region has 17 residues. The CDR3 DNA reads TGTGCCAGCAGCCTCCGGCCGGGGGGCTACAAACTTCCGACCCAGTACTTC. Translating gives CASSLRPGGYKLPTQYF.

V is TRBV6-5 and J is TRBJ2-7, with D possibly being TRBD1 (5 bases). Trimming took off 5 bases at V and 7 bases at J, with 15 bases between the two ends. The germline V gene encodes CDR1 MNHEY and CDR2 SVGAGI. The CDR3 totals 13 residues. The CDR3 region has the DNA TGTGCCAGCAGTGAAGCCAGGGCGTGGGAGCAGTACTTC. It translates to CASSEARAWEQYF.

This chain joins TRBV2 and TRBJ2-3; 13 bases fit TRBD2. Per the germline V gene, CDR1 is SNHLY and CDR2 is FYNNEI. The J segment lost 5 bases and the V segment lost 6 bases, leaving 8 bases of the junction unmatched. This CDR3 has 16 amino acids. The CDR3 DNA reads TGTGCCAGCAGGAAGGGACTAGCGGGACGGGAAGATACGCAGTATTTT. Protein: CASRKGLAGREDTQYF.

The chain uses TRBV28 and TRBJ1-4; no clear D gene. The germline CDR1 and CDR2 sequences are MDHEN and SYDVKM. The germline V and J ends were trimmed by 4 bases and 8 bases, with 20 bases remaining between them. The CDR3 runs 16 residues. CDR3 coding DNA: TGTGCCAGCAGTTCCCCTGGCGGGCGCAGCGGGGAAAAACTGTTTTTT. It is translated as CASSSPGGRSGEKLFF. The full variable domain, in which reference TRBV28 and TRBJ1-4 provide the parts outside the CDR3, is DVKVTQSSRYLVKRTGEKVFLECVQDMDHENMFWYRQDPGLGLRLIYFSYDVKMKEKGDIPEGYSVSREKKERFSLILESASTNQTSMYLCASSSPGGRSGEKLFFGSGTQLSVL.